This TCR beta chain appears in the sequencing data of a study of regulatory T cells in long-lasting Graves disease. The study, taken as a whole, reports: There were preferences for TRBV28, TRBJ1-2 and TRBJ2-5 in persistent disease. Sample size, which was small, may have reduced accuracy.

For TCR beta, libraries came from iRepertoire HTBI primers and Arm-PCR of CDR3 regions. TCRdb called the multiplex PCR reads again in MiXCR, with one record for every CDR3 protein. The table has a few hundred thousand distinct CDR3 sequences, about 25% seen once. The CDR3 length is 14 residues. V shed 3 bases and J 5 bases; nucleotides not matched to a gene: 4. Germline V gene data show CDR1 as GTSNPN and CDR2 as SVGIG (reference sequence). Time point specified: persistent/refractory GD, antithyroid drugs over 5 years with positive TRAb. The authors made the TCR library using RNA they extracted from PBMCs. With EDTA tubes as the receptacles, approximately 10 milliliters of peripheral blood were drawn. Turning to this clonotype: Antigen unknown.

The TCR originated in a female donor with Graves disease. Sequenced here: peripheral blood mononuclear cells (PBMCs), sampled when the disease was refractory, from a patient treated with antithyroid drugs. The V gene is TRBV30, the J gene TRBJ2-1, with 10 bases matching TRBD2. This CDR3 is CAWRPGLANNEQFF. CDR3 bases: TGTGCCTGGAGGCCGGGACTAGCGAACAATGAGCAGTTCTTC.